Below are 16 T cell receptor beta chains sequenced from a single sample in a study of blood T cell repertoires in COVID-19. Assay used: immunoSEQ multiplex PCR; TCRdb lists only in-frame clones, some missing. Of roughly 220,000 clones in the sample, less than 90% are singletons; the top ten hold approximately 5.1%. Sequenced: peripheral blood. These receptors all stem from a woman aged 55-69 years who had recovered from COVID-19.

The chain uses TRBV5-5 and TRBJ2-5; D gene uncertain. Germline CDR1 SGHKS, CDR2 YYEKEE (reference sequence). V dropped 2 bases and J dropped 2 bases, with 10 bases sitting between them. This CDR3 has 14 amino acids. This CDR3 is CASSFKQLQETQYF. Here the CDR3 DNA reads TGTGCCAGCAGCTTCAAACAATTGCAAGAGACCCAGTACTTC.

The chain has TRBV6-5 and TRBJ1-1; a possible D gene is TRBD1 (5 bases). CDR1 MNHEY and CDR2 SVGAGI come from the germline V gene. The V end lost 2 bases, the J end lost 4 bases, and 8 bases lay between the germline ends. The CDR3 totals 13 residues. The CDR3 reads CASSYGRATEAFF. The CDR3 DNA follows: TGTGCCAGCAGTTACGGCAGGGCCACTGAAGCTTTCTTT.

Ten or more counts support this clone. V is TRBV3-1 (or the pseudogene TRBV3-2) and J is TRBJ2-1; D gene uncertain. Trimming stripped 0 bases from V and 0 bases from J, with 15 bases between. Germline V CDR1 and CDR2: LGHDT, YNNKEL (reference sequence). The CDR3 covers 18 residues. CDR3: CASSQESVFSSSYNEQFF. The CDR3 coding sequence is TGTGCCAGCAGCCAAGAATCGGTCTTCTCGAGCTCCTACAATGAGCAGTTCTTC.

This chain uses TRBV6-5 with TRBJ2-1; 15 positions agree with TRBD2. This CDR3 contains 15 residues. Trimming removed 5 bases from V and 9 bases from J; junction bases left unmatched: 5. From germline, CDR1 is MNHEY and CDR2 SVGAGI. CDR3 in DNA: TGTGCCAGCAGTACGGGACTAGCGGGGGGTAGTGAGCAGTTCTTC. It translates to CASSTGLAGGSEQFF.

The chain couples TRBV11-2 to TRBJ2-1; 11 bases agree with TRBD2. The junction had 3 bases not matched to a gene; V was cut back by 7 bases and J by 7 bases. CDR1 SGHAT and CDR2 FQNNGV come from the germline V gene. The CDR3 spans 13 residues. CDR3: CASKLAGGNEQFF. CDR3 bases: TGTGCCAGCAAGCTAGCGGGGGGAAATGAGCAGTTCTTC.

The V and J genes are TRBV11-2 and TRBJ1-2; 10 nucleotides align to TRBD1. Trimming took 2 bases from V and 6 from J; bases not matched to a gene: 9. CDR1 and CDR2 (germline): SGHAT, FQNNGV. The CDR3 sequence is 16 residues long. CDR3 bases: TGTGCCAGCAGCTTAAAACGGGGGGACAGGGGTAATGGCTACACCTTC. Translation gives CASSLKRGDRGNGYTF.

V is TRBV3-1 (or the pseudogene TRBV3-2) and J is TRBJ2-2; 9 nucleotides match TRBD2. Looked up from germline, CDR1 is LGHDT and CDR2 is YNNKEL (reference sequence). J gave up 3 bases and V 4 bases, and 9 bases lay outside the gene matches. The CDR3 loop spans 17 amino acids. The DNA for the CDR3 is TGTGCCAGCAGCCCCCCGAGGCTAGCGGGGTACACCGGGGAGCTGTTTTTT. Translated, it gives CASSPPRLAGYTGELFF.

This clone was detected once. The chain has TRBV2 and TRBJ2-5; D gene ambiguous. The ends were cut back, 6 bases at V and 5 bases at J, with 16 bases in the middle. The CDR3 loop spans 14 amino acids. Germline V gives CDR1 SNHLY, CDR2 FYNNEI. The CDR3 loop reads CASSPSPGGETQYF. The CDR3 DNA sequence: TGTGCCAGCAGCCCCTCCCCAGGTGGCGAGACCCAGTACTTC. The full variable domain, rest sourced from reference TRBV2 and TRBJ2-5, is EPEVTQTPSHQVTQMGQEVILRCVPISNHLYFYWYRQILGQKVEFLVSFYNNEISEKSEIFDDQFSVERPDGSNFTLKIRSTKLEDSAMYFCASSPSPGGETQYFGPGTRLLVL.

This chain connects TRBV27 to TRBJ1-2; maybe TRBD1 (5 bases). The V end was cut by 6 bases, the J end by 0 bases, with 8 bases between. The CDR3 spans 13 residues. Germline lookup yields CDR1 MNHEY and CDR2 SMNVEV (reference sequence). The CDR3 region has the DNA TGTGCCAGCAGACAGGACGCTAACTATGGCTACACCTTC. It yields the protein CASRQDANYGYTF.

This clone was detected a few times. This sequence may be a read error, since a much larger clone differs from it by one base. This chain joins TRBV7-9 and TRBJ1-1; TRBD1 might be the D (6 bases). There are 13 residues in the CDR3. Germline values: CDR1 SEHNR, CDR2 FQNEAQ (reference sequence). The V gene lost 5 bases and the J gene lost 1 base, with 8 bases spanning the gap. The CDR3 DNA sequence: TGTGCCAGCAGCCCGACAGGGAACACTGAAGCTTTCTTT. Protein product: CASSPTGNTEAFF.

This chain connects TRBV5-4 to TRBJ2-3; 8 bases fit TRBD1. The V and J ends lost 4 bases and 3 bases, in that order; junction bases with no gene match: 7. The CDR3 length is 15 residues. Germline V CDR1 and CDR2: SGHNT, YYREEE (reference sequence). Here the CDR3 reads CASSIRTGQTDTQYF. For the CDR3, the DNA is TGTGCCAGCAGCATAAGGACAGGGCAAACAGATACGCAGTATTTT.

The chain is built from TRBV19 and TRBJ1-2; D remains ambiguous. This CDR3 has 12 residues. In germline, CDR1 is LNHDA, CDR2 SQIVND (reference sequence). Trimming removed 4 bases from V and 1 base from J, with 4 bases in between. The CDR3 region is CASSTINYGYTF. The CDR3 nucleotides read TGTGCCAGTAGTACCATTAACTATGGCTACACCTTC.

This chain uses TRBV27 with TRBJ1-2; a possible D gene is TRBD1 (6 bases). From germline, CDR1 is MNHEY and CDR2 SMNVEV (reference sequence). The CDR3 loop spans 15 amino acids. The V end was cut by 4 bases, the J end by 4 bases, with 16 bases between. This chain's CDR3 is CASSSHRGSRYGYTF. The CDR3 nucleotides read TGTGCCAGCAGTTCCCATAGGGGGTCACGCTATGGCTACACCTTC.

The V and J genes are TRBV6-5 and TRBJ1-2; the D gene is possibly TRBD1 (5 bases). Germline lookup yields CDR1 MNHEY and CDR2 SVGAGI. Between the trimmed V and J ends, which lost 0 bases and 3 bases, there was a span of 8 bases. This CDR3 is 14 amino acids long. The CDR3 DNA reads as TGTGCCAGCAGTTACTCGACAGATCACTATGGCTACACCTTC. This gives the protein CASSYSTDHYGYTF.

J is TRBJ1-3 and V is TRBV7-2; 8 nucleotides line up with TRBD1. The ends lost 2 bases at V and 3 bases at J; junction bases unmatched: 3. CDR1 and CDR2 from the germline V gene are SGHTA and FQGNSA. CDR3 size: 15 residues. The DNA of the CDR3 is TGTGCCAGCAGCTTACAGGGGGCAGGTGGAAACACCATATATTTT. Its translation is CASSLQGAGGNTIYF.

This clone has at least ten counts. The rearrangement joins TRBV6-5 to TRBJ2-1; D might be TRBD1 (7 bases). Germline CDR1 reads MNHEY; CDR2 reads SVGAGI. V lost 7 bases and J lost 5, with 12 bases in between. CDR3 length equals 13 residues. For the CDR3, the DNA is TGTGCCAGCACCAGGGGGGTGCACAATGAGCAGTTCTTC. Translation: CASTRGVHNEQFF.